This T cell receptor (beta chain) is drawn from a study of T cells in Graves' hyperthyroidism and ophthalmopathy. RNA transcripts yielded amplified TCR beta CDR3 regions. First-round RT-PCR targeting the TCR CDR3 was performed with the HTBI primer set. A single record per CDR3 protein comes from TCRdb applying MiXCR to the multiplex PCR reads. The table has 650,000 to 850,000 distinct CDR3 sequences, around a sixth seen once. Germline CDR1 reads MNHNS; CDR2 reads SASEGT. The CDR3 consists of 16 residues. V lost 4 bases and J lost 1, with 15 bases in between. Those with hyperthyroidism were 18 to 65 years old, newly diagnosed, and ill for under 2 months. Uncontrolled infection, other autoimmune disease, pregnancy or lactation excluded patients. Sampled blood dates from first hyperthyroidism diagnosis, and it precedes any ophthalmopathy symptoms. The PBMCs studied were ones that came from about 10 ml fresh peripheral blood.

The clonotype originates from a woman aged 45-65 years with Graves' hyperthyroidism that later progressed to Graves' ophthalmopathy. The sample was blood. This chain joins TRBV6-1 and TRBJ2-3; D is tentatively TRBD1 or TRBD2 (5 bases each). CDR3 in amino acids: CASSGGTPSGTDTQYF. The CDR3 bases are TGTGCCAGCAGTGGGGGGACCCCATCCGGCACAGATACGCAGTATTTT.